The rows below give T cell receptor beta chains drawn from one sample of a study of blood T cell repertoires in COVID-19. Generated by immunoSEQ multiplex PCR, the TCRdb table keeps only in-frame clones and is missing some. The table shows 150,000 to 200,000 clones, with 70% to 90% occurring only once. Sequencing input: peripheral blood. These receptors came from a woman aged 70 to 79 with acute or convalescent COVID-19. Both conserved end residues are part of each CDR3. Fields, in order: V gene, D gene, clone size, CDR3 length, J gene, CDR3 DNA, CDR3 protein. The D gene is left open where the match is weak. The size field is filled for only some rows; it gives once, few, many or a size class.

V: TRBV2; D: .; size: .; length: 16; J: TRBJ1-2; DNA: TGTGCCAGCAGTGAAGTAGGGACACCTGGGGGCTATGGCTACACCTTC; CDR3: CASSEVGTPGGYGYTF
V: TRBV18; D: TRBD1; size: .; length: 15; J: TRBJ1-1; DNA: TGTGCCAGCTCACCACGGGACAGGCAGAACACTGAAGCTTTCTTT; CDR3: CASSPRDRQNTEAFF
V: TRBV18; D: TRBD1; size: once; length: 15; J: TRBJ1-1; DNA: TGTGCCAGCTCACCGCAACAGGGGGGGGACACTGAAGCTTTCTTT; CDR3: CASSPQQGGDTEAFF
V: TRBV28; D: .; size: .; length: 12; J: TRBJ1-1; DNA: TGTGCCAGCAGAATAGGAGGGGTGCAAGCTTTCTTT; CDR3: CASRIGGVQAFF
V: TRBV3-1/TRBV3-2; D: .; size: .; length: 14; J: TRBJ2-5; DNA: TGTGCCAGCAGCCACCGAACTACCGAGGGGACCCAGTACTTC; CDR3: CASSHRTTEGTQYF
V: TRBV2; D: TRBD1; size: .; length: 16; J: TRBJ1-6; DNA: TGTGCCAGCAATCGGGACAGGGGGCTTTTTGGTTCACCCCTCCACTTT; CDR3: CASNRDRGLFGSPLHF
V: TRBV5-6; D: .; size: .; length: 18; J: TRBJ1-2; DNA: TGTGCCAGCAGCTTGCTTGCTTCGACAGGATATTTGCCCTATGGCTACACCTTC; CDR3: CASSLLASTGYLPYGYTF
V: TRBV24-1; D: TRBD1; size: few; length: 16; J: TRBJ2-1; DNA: TGTGCCACCAGTGATTTCCGGCAGGGGGACTACAATGAGCAGTTCTTC; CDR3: CATSDFRQGDYNEQFF
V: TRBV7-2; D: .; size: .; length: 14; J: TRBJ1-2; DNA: TGTGCCAGCAGCCCGGGGGGCCCTAACTATGGCTACACCTTC; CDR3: CASSPGGPNYGYTF
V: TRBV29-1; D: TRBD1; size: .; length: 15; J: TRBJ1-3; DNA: TGCAGCGTAAAGAGACAGGGATCTATTGGAAACACCATATATTTT; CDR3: CSVKRQGSIGNTIYF
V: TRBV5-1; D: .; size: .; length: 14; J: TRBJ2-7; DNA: TGCGCCAGCAGCTCCTTGGGACACTCCTACGAGCAGTACTTC; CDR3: CASSSLGHSYEQYF
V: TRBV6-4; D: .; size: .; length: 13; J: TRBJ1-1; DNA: TGTGCCAGCAGTGAGCTAACAGGGACTGAAGCTTTCTTT; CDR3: CASSELTGTEAFF
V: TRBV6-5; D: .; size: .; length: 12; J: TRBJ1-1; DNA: TGTGCCAGCACTCAGAGGGTCGGGGAAGCTTTCTTT; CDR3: CASTQRVGEAFF
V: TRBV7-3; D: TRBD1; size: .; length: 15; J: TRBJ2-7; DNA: TGTGCCAGCAGCTTAAGGGGACAGGGCTCCTACGAGCAGTACTTC; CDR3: CASSLRGQGSYEQYF
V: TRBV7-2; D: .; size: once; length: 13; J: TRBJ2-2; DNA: TGTGCCAGCAGCCAAGACAGGTCTGGGGAGCTGTTTTTT; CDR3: CASSQDRSGELFF
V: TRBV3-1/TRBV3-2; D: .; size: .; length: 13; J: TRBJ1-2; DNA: TGTGCCAGCAGCCAAGCCGGGAGGGAGGGCTACACCTTC; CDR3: CASSQAGREGYTF
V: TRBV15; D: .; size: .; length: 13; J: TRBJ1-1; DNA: TGTGCCACCAGCAGAGTCGGCGGTGCTGAAGCTTTCTTT; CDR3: CATSRVGGAEAFF
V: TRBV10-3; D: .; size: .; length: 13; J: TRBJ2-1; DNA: TGTGCCATCAGTGAGTCGACTCGGGAAAAGCAGTTCTTC; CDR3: CAISESTREKQFF
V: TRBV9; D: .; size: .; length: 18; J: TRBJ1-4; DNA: TGTGCCAGCAGCGGGGGGCCTTGGGGTTTCCCAACTAATGAAAAACTGTTTTTT; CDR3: CASSGGPWGFPTNEKLFF
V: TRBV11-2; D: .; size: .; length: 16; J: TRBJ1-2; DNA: TGTGCCAGCAGCTTACTGGCCGGGGGATCTAACTATGGCTACACCTTC; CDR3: CASSLLAGGSNYGYTF
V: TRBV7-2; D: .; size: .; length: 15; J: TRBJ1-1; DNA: TGTGCCAGCAGCTTCCTAAGGGGAGGGAACACTGAAGCTTTCTTT; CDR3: CASSFLRGGNTEAFF
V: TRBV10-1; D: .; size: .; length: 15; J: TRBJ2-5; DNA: TGCGCCAGCCCTTTTTTAACGGGTCCCCAAGAGACCCAGTACTTC; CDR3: CASPFLTGPQETQYF
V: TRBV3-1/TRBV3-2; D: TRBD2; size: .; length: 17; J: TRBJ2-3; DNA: TGTGCCAGCAGCCAAACGAGCGGGGGGGCAGGGGTGGATACGCAGTATTTT; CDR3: CASSQTSGGAGVDTQYF